The TCR beta chain under discussion was sequenced for a study of cytomegalovirus exposure and HLA in healthy donors. Whole-study context: The early release's HLA-typed donors yielded roughly 85 million unique TCRs. General study findings and limits: Later analysis indicated greater clonal expansion among HLA-associated TCR beta chains than among equally common other chains. As a later analysis showed, a missense DCLRE1C variant was linked to trimming of TCR beta V- and J-genes. Earlier analysis looked at TCR beta V segments, and most were productive about 87% or about 30% of the time.

This PCR relied on a set of 60 Vbeta primers and 13 Jbeta primers. Sequencing was performed with immunoSEQ multiplex PCR; in TCRdb, only in-frame clones are kept and a portion is missing. The sample lists around 200,000 clones; around 80% were seen once. Notes on this clone: Antigen specificity is unknown.

V gave up 6 bases and J gave up 3 bases; unmatched junction bases: 10. The CDR3 is 16 residues long. Germline CDR1 and CDR2: SEHNR and FQNEAQ (reference sequence). The sequence derives from a middle-aged man in good health and CMV-seronegative. The V and J genes are TRBV7-9 and TRBJ1-2; 10 nucleotides align to TRBD1. Sequenced sample: PBMCs. The CDR3 DNA follows: TGTGCCAGCAGTACTTCCGGGACAGGGGATCACTATGGCTACACCTTC. Amino acids: CASSTSGTGDHYGYTF.